This TCR beta chain is drawn from a study of graft-versus-host responses after intestinal transplantation. Study-wide context: Anti-thymocyte globulin induction preceded 2 to 4 years of tacrolimus and steroid maintenance in all recipients. Whole-study findings and limits: Peak circulating GvH clone levels tracked with early post-transplant HvG declines. Some patients had graft-donor T cell macrochimerism, and their allografts showed high graft-versus-host to host-versus-graft clonal ratios.

Data came from immunoSEQ multiplex PCR; TCRdb stores just in-frame clones and leaves some out. This sample yields roughly 100,000 clones, of which 93% are seen a single time; 1.2% belongs to the top ten. Note on this clone: Its matching antigen is unknown.

Here the sequenced sample was unstimulated CD8+ T cells sorted from spleen or lymph node cells, taken before intestinal transplant. The TCR comes from a human donor who received an intestinal transplant.

The CDR3 DNA is TGCAGCGTTTGGGTTGCTACCGGGGAGCTGTTTTTT. This sequence encodes CSVWVATGELFF. This chain connects TRBV29-1 to TRBJ2-2; D uncertain. Trimming took off 5 bases at V and 5 bases at J, with 9 bases between the two ends. This CDR3 is 12 amino acids long. Germline V lookup: CDR1 SQVTM, CDR2 ANQGSEA.